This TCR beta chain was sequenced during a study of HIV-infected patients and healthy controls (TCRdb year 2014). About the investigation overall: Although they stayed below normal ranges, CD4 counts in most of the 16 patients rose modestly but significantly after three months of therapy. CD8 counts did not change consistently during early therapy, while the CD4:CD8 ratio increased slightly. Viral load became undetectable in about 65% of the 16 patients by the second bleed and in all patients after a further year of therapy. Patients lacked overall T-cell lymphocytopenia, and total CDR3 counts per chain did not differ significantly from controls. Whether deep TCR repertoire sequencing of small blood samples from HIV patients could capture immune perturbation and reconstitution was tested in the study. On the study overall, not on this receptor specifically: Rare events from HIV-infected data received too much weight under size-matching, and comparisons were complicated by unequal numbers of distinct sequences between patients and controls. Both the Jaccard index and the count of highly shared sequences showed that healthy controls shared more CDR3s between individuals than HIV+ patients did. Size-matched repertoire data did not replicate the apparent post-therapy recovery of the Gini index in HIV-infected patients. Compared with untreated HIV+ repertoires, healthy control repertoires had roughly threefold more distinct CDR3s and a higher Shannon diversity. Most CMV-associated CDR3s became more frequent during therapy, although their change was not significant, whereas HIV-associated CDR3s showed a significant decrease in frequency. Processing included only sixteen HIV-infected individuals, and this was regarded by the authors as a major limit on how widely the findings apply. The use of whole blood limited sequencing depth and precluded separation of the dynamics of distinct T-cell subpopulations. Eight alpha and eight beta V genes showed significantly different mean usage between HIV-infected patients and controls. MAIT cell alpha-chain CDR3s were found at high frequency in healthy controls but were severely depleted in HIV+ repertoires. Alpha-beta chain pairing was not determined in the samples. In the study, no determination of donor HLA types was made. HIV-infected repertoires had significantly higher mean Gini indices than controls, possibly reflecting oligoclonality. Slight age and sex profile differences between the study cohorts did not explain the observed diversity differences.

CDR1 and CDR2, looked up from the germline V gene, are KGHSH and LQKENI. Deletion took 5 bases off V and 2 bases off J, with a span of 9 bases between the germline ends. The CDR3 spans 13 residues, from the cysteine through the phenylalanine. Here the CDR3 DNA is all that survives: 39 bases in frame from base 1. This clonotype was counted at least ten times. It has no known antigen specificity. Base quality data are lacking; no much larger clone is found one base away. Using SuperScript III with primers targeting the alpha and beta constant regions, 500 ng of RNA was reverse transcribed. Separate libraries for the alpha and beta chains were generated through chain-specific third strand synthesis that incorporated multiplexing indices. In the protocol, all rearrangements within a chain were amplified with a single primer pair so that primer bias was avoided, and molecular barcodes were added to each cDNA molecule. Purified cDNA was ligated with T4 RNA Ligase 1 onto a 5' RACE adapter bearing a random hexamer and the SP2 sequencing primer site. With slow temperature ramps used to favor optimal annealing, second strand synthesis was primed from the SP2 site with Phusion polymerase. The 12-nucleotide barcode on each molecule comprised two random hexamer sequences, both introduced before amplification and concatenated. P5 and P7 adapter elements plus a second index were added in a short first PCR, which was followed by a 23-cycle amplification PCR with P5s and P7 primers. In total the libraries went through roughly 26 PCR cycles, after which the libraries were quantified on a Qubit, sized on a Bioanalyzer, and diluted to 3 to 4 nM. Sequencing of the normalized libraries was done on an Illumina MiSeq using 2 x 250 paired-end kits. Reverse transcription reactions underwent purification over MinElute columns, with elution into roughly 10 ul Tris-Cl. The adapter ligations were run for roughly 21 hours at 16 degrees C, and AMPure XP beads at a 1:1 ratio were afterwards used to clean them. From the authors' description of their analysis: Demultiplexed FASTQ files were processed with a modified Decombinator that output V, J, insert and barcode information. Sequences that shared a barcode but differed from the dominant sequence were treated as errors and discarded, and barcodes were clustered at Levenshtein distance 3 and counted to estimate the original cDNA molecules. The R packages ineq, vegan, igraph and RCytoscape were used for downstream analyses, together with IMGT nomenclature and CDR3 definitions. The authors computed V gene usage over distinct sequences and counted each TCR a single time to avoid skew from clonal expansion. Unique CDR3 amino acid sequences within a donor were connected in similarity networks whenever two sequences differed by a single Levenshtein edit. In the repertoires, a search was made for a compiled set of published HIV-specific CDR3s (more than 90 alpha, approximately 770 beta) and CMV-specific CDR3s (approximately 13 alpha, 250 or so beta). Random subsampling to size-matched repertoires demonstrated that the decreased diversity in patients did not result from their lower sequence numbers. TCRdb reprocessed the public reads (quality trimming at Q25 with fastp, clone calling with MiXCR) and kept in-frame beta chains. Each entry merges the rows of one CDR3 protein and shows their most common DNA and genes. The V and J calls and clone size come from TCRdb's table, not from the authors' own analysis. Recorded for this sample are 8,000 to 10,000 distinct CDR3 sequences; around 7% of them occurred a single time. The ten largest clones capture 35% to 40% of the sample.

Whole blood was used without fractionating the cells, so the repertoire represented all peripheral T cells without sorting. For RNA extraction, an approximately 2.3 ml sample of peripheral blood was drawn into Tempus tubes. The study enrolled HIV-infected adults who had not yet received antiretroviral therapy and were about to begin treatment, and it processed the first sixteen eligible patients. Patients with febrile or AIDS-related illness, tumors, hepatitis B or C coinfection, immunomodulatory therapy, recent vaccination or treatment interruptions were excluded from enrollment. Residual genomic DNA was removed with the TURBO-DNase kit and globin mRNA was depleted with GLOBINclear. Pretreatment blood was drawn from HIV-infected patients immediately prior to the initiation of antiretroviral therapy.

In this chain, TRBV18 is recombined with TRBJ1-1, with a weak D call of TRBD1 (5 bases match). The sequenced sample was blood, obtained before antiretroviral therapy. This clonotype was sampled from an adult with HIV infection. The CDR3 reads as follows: CASSTDSNTEAFF. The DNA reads TGTGCCAGCTCAACCGACAGTAACACTGAAGCTTTCTTT.